This section outlines one TCR beta chain sequence together with its context. Antigen: not known. This CDR3 spans 15 amino acids. The germline V and J ends were trimmed by 2 bases and 4 bases, with 15 bases remaining between them. Germline assignment: CDR1 MNHEY and CDR2 SMNVEV (reference sequence). These data belong to a study of T cell responses to AZD1222 COVID-19 vaccine. Sequenced by immunoSEQ multiplex PCR; TCRdb stores in-frame clones only, minus some. This sample has about 27,000 clones, with about 92% found just once. The study, taken as a whole, reports: As reported, nearly half of all spike-specific TCRs target variant regions that are unmutated. Receipt of two AZD1222 doses was followed by a rise in Spike-specific TCR breadth and depth.

The analysis combined second doses at about 4 or about 12 weeks. Specimen: peripheral blood, collected 28 days after the second AZD1222 dose. The rearrangement links TRBV27 to TRBJ2-7, with D perhaps TRBD1 (7 bases). The source is an adult who received the AZD1222 COVID-19 vaccine. The DNA for the CDR3 is TGTGCCAGCAGTTTAACAGGGGTGGCGGGGTACGAGCAGTACTTC. Its translation is CASSLTGVAGYEQYF.